The text below deals with one TCR beta chain. Its antigen is not identified. Per germline, CDR1 MGHRA and CDR2 YSYEKL. Trimming left V 0 bases short and J 5 bases short, with 5 bases between. This CDR3 contains 13 residues. The sample belongs to a study of persistence of HIV-infected CD4 T cells. This was the immunoSEQ version 4 assay in survey mode. TCRdb's copy holds only in-frame clones and misses some; the assay was immunoSEQ multiplex PCR. There are tens of thousands of clones in the sample; approximately 80% occur only once, and 0.7% to 0.95% lies in the top ten. Stimulation used 10 ug/mL lysate from CMV-infected fibroblasts. Memory cells lacking CD40L and CD69 with high CD45RO were sorted.

The sequence derives from an adult woman with HIV who was CMV-seropositive. This chain connects TRBV4-1 to TRBJ1-5; D unclear. This sample comprised CD4+ T cells sorted from PBMCs after approximately 20-hour stimulation, obtained from a patient who received antiretroviral therapy. The CDR3 DNA is TGCGCCAGCAGCCAAGAAGAGGATCAGCCCCAGCATTTT. As protein: CASSQEEDQPQHF.